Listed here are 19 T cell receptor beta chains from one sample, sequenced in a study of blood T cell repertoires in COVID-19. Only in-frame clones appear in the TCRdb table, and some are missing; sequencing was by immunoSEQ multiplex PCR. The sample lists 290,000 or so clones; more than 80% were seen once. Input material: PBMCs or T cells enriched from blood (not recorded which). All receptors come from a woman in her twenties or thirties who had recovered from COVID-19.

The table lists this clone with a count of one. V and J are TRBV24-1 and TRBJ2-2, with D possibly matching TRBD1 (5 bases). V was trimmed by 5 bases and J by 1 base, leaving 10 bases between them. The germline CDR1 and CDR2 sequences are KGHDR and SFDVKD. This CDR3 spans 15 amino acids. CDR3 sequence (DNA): TGTGCCACCAGTGTCCAGACAGAGAACACCGGGGAGCTGTTTTTT. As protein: CATSVQTENTGELFF.

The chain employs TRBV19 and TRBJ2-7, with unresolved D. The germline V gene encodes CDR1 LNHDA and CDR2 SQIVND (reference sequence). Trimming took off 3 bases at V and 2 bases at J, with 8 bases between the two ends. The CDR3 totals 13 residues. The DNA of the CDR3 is TGTGCCAGTAGTATCCCAGGAACCTACGAGCAGTACTTC. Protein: CASSIPGTYEQYF.

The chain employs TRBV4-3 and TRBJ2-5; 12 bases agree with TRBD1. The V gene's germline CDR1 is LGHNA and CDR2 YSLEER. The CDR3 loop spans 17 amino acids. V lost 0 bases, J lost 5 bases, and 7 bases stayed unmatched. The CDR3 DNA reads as TGCGCCAGCAGCCAAGAAATAGGGACAGGGGGCGAGGAGACCCAGTACTTC. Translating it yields CASSQEIGTGGEETQYF.

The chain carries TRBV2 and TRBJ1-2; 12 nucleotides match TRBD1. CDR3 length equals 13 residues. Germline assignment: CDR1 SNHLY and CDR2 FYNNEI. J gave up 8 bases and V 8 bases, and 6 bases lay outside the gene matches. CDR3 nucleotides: TGTGCCAGCGTCCGGGACAGGGGGCACGGCTACACCTTC. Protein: CASVRDRGHGYTF.

CDR3 protein: CASSAPVFGELFF. DNA for the CDR3: TGTGCCAGCAGCGCCCCAGTCTTCGGGGAGCTGTTTTTT. The rearrangement links TRBV7-6 to TRBJ2-2; D uncertain. Looked up from germline, CDR1 is SGHVS and CDR2 is FNYEAQ. The CDR3 contains 13 residues. The V end lost 5 bases, the J end lost 7 bases, and 11 bases lay between the germline ends. Variable domain in full (rest from reference TRBV7-6 and TRBJ2-2): GAGVSQSPRYKVTKRGQDVALRCDPISGHVSLYWYRQALGQGPEFLTYFNYEAQQDKSGLPNDRFSAERPEGSISTLTIQRTEQRDSAMYRCASSAPVFGELFFGEGSRLTVL.

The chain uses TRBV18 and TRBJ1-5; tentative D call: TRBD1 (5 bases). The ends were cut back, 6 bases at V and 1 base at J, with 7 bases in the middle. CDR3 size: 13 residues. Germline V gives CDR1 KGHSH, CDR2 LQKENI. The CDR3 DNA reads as TGTGCCAGCTCGCGGGACAGCAATCAGCCCCAGCATTTT. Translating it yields CASSRDSNQPQHF.

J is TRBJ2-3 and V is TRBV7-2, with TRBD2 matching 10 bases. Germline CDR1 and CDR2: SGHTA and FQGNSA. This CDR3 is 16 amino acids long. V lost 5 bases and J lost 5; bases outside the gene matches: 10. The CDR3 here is CASSRLSGRGVDTQYF. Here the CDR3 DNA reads TGTGCCAGCAGCCGCCTAAGCGGGAGGGGGGTAGATACGCAGTATTTT. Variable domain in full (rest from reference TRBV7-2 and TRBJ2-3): GAGVSQSPSNKVTEKGKDVELRCDPISGHTALYWYRQSLGQGLEFLIYFQGNSAPDKSGLPSDRFSAERTGGSVSTLTIQRTQQEDSAVYLCASSRLSGRGVDTQYFGPGTRLTVL.

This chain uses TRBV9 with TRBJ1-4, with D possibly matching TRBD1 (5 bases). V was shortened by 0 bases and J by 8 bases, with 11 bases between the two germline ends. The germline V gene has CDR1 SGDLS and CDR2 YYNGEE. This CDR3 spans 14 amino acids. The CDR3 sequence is CASSVARVDEKLFF. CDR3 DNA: TGTGCCAGCAGCGTAGCCAGGGTAGACGAAAAACTGTTTTTT.

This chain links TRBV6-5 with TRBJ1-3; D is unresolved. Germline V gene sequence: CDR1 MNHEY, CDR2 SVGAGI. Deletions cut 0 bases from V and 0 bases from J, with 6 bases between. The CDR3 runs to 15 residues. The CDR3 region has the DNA TGTGCCAGCAGTTACTCGTGGGCCTCTGGAAACACCATATATTTT. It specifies CASSYSWASGNTIYF.

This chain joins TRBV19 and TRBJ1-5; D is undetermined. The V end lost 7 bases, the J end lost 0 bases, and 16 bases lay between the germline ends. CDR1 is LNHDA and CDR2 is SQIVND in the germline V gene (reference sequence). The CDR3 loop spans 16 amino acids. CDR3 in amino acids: CASTPGAHHSNQPQHF. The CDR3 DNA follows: TGTGCCAGTACCCCCGGAGCCCACCATAGCAATCAGCCCCAGCATTTT.

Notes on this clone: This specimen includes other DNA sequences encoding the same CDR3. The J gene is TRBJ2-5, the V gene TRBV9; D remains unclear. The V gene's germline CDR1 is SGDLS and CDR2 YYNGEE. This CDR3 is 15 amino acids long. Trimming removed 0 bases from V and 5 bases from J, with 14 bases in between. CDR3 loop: CASSVASGSRETQYF. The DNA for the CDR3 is TGTGCCAGCAGCGTAGCTTCCGGGTCTCGGGAGACCCAGTACTTC.

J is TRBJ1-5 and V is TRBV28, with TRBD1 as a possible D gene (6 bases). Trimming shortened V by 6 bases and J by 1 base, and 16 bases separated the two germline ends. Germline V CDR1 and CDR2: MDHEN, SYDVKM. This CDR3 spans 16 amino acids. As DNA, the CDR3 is TGTGCCAGCAGCCCTCCTCCACAGGGAAGCAATCAGCCCCAGCATTTT. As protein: CASSPPPQGSNQPQHF.

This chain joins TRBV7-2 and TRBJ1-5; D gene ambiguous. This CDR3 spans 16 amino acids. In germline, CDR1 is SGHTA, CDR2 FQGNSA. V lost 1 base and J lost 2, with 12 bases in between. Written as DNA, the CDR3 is TGTGCCAGCAGCTTAGAACGTTCCCCGGGCAATCAGCCCCAGCATTTT. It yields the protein CASSLERSPGNQPQHF.

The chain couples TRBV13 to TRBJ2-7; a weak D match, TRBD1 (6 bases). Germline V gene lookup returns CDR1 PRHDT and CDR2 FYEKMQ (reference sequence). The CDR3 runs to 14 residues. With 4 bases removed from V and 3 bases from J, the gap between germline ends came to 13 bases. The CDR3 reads CASSYRGISYEQYF. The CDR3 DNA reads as TGTGCCAGCAGCTATAGGGGGATTAGCTACGAGCAGTACTTC.

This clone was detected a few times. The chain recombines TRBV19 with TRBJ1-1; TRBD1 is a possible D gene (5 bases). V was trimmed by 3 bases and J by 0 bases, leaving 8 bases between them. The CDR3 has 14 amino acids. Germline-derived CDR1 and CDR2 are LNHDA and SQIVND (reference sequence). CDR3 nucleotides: TGTGCCAGTAGTATGCGACAGATGAACACTGAAGCTTTCTTT. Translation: CASSMRQMNTEAFF.

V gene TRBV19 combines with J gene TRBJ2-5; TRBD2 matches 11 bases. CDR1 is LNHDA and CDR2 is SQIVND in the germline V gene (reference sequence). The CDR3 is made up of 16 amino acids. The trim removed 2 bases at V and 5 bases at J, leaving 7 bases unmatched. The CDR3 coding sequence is TGTGCCAGTAGTATACCCACGACTAGCGGGATTGAGACCCAGTACTTC. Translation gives CASSIPTTSGIETQYF.

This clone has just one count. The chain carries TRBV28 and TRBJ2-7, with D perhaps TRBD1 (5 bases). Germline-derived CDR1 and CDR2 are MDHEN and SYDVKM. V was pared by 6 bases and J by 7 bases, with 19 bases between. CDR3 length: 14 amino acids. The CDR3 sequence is CASRQDGQYGEQYF. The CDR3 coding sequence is TGTGCCAGCAGACAGGACGGGCAGTATGGGGAGCAGTACTTC.

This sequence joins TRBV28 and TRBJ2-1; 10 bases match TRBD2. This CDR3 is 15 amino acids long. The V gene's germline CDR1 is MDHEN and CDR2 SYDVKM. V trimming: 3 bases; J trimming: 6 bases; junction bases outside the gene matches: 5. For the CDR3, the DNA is TGTGCCAGCAGTTTTGCTAGCGGGAGTGGCAATGAGCAGTTCTTC. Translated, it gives CASSFASGSGNEQFF. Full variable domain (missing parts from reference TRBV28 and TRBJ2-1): DVKVTQSSRYLVKRTGEKVFLECVQDMDHENMFWYRQDPGLGLRLIYFSYDVKMKEKGDIPEGYSVSREKKERFSLILESASTNQTSMYLCASSFASGSGNEQFFGPGTRLTVL.

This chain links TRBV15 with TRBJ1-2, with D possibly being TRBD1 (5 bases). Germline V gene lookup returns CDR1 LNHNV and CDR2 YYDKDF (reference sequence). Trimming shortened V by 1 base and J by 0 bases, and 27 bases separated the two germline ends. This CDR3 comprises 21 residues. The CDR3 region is CATSRAWGGPRGSLANYGYTF. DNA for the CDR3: TGTGCCACCAGCAGAGCCTGGGGGGGACCGAGGGGTTCCCTAGCTAACTATGGCTACACCTTC. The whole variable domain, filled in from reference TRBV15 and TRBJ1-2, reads DAMVIQNPRYQVTQFGKPVTLSCSQTLNHNVMYWYQQKSSQAPKLLFHYYDKDFNNEADTPDNFQSRRPNTSFCFLDIRSPGLGDTAMYLCATSRAWGGPRGSLANYGYTFGSGTRLTVV.